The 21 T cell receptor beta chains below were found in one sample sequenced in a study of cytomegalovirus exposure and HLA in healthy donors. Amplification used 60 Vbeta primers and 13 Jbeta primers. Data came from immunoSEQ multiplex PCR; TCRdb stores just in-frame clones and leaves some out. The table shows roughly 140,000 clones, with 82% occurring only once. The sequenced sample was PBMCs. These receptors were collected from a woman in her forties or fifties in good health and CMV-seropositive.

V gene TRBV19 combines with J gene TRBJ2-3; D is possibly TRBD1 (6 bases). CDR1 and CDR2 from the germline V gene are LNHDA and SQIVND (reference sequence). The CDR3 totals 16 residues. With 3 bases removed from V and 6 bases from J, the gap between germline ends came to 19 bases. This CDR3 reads CASSMFETGLYDTQYF. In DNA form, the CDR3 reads TGTGCCAGTAGTATGTTTGAGACAGGACTTTATGATACGCAGTATTTT.

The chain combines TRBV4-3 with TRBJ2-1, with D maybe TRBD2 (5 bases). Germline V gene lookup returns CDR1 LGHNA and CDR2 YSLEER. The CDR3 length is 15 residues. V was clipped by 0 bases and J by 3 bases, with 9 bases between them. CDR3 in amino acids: CASSQEEVVYNEQFF. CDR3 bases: TGCGCCAGCAGCCAAGAGGAGGTAGTCTACAATGAGCAGTTCTTC.

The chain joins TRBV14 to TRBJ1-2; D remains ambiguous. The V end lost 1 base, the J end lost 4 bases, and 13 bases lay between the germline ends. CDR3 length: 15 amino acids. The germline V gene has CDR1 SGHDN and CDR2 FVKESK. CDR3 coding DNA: TGTGCCAGCAGCCAAGTCGGAGGTGAGCTCTATGGCTACACCTTC. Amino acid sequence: CASSQVGGELYGYTF.

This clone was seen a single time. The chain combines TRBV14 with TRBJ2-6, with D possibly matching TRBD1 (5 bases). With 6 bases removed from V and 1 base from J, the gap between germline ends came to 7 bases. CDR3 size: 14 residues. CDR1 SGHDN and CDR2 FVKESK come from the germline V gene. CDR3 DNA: TGTGCCAGCAGGGGGCCGTCTGGGGCCAACGTCCTGACTTTC. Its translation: CASRGPSGANVLTF.

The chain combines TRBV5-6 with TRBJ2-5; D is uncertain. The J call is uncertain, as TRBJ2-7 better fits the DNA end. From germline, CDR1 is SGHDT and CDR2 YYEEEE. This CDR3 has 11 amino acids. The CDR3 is CASSSPYEQYF. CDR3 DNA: TGTGCCAGCAGCTCCCCATACGAGCAGTACTTC.

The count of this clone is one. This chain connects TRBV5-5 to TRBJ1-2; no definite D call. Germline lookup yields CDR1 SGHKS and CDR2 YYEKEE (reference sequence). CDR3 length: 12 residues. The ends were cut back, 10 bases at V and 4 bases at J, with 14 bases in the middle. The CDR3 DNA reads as TGTGCCTCAGGTGAGGGCGTCTATGGCTACACCTTC. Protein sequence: CASGEGVYGYTF.

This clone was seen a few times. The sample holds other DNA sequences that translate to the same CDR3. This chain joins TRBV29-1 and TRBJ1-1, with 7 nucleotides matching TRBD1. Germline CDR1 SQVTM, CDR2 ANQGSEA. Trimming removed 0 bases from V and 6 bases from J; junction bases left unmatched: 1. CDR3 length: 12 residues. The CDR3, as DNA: TGCAGCGTTGAAGATCAGGGGGCTGAAGCTTTCTTT. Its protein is CSVEDQGAEAFF. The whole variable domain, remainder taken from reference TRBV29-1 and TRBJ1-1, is SAVISQKPSRDICQRGTSLTIQCQVDSQVTMMFWYRQQPGQSLTLIATANQGSEATYESGFVIDKFPISRPNLTFSTLTVSNMSPEDSSIYLCSVEDQGAEAFFGQGTRLTVV.

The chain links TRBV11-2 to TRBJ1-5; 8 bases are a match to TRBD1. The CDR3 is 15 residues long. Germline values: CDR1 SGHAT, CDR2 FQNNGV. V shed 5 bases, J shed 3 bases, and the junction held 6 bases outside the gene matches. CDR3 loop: CASSPDRDLNQPQHF. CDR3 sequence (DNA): TGTGCCAGCAGCCCGGACAGGGACCTCAATCAGCCCCAGCATTTT.

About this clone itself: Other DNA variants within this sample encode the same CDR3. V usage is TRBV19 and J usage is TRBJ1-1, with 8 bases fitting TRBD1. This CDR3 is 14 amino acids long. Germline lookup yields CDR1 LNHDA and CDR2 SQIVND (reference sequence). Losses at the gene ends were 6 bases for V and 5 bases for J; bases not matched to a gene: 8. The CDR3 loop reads CASSTRQGWTEAFF. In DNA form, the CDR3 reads TGTGCCAGTAGCACTCGACAGGGGTGGACTGAAGCTTTCTTT.

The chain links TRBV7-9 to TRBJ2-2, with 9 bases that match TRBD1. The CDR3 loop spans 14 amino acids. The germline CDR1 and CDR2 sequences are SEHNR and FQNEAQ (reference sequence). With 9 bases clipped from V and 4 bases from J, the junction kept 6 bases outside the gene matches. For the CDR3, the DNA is TGTGCCAGTGGACAGGGGTTTAGCACCGGGGAGCTGTTTTTT. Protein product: CASGQGFSTGELFF.

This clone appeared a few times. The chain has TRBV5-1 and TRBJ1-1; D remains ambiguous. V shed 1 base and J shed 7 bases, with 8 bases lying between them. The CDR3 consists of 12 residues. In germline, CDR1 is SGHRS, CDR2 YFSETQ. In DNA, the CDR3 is TGCGCCAGCAGCTTGTCGGGGAGTGAAGCTTTCTTT. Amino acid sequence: CASSLSGSEAFF.

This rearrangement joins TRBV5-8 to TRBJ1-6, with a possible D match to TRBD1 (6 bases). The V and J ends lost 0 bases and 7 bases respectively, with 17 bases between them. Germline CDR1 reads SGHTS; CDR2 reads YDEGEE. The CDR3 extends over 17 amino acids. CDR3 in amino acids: CASSLGKLQGKNSPLHF. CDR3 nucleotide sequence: TGTGCCAGCAGCTTGGGAAAACTTCAGGGGAAGAATTCACCCCTCCACTTT.

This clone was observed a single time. The CDR3 nucleotides read TGTGCTAGTGGTTTACAGGGTCATCGAGAGACCCAGTACTTC. Translating it yields CASGLQGHRETQYF. The chain uses TRBV12-5 and TRBJ2-5; possibly TRBD1 for D (6 bases). CDR3 length equals 14 residues. Germline CDR1 reads LGHNT; CDR2 reads FRNRAP. V lost 3 bases and J lost 4, with 12 bases in between. The full variable domain, rest sourced from reference TRBV12-5 and TRBJ2-5, is DARVTQTPRHKVTEMGQEVTMRCQPILGHNTVFWYRQTMMQGLELLAYFRNRAPLDDSGMPKDRFSAEMPDATLATLKIQPSEPRDSAVYFCASGLQGHRETQYFGPGTRLLVL.

CDR3 protein: CASSLYSTDTQYF. DNA of the CDR3: TGCGCCAGCAGTCTGTATAGCACAGATACGCAGTATTTT. V gene TRBV10-2 combines with J gene TRBJ2-3; no clear D. CDR3 length: 13 amino acids. The germline V gene has CDR1 WSHSY and CDR2 SAAADI. V gave up 5 bases and J gave up 0 bases, with 6 bases separating them.

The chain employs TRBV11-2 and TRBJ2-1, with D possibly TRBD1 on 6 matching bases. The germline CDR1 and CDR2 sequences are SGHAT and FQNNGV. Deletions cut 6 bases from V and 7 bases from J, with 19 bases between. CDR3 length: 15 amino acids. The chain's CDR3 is CASSPGTYYGNEQFF. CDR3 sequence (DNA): TGTGCCAGCAGTCCCGGGACATACTATGGGAATGAGCAGTTCTTC. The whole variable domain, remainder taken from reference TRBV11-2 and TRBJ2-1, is EAGVAQSPRYKIIEKRQSVAFWCNPISGHATLYWYQQILGQGPKLLIQFQNNGVVDDSQLPKDRFSAERLKGVDSTLKIQPAKLEDSAVYLCASSPGTYYGNEQFFGPGTRLTVL.

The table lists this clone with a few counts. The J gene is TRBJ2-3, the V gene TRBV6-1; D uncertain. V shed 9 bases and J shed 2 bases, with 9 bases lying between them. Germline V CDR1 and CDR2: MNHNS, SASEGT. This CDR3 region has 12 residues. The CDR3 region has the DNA TGTGCCAGTGACAAGGACACAGATACGCAGTATTTT. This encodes CASDKDTDTQYF.

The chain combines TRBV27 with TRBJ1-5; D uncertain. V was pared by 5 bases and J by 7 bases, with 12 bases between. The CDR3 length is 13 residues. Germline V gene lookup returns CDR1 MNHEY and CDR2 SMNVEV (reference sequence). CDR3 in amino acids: CASSPYGHQPQHF. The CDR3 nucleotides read TGTGCCAGCAGTCCCTATGGGCACCAGCCCCAGCATTTT.

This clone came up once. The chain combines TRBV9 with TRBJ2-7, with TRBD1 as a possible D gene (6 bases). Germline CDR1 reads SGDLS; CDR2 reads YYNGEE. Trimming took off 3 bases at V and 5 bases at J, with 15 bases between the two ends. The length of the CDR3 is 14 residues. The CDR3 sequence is CASSETGQPNEQYF. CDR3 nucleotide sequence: TGTGCCAGCAGCGAGACCGGACAGCCCAACGAGCAGTACTTC.

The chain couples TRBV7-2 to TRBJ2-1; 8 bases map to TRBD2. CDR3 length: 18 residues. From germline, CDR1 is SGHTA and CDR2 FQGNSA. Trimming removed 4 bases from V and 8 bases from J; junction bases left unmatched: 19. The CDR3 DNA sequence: TGTGCCAGCAGCTCACCAACGGGTCGGGGGGGAACATACGATGAGCAGTTCTTC. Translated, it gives CASSSPTGRGGTYDEQFF.

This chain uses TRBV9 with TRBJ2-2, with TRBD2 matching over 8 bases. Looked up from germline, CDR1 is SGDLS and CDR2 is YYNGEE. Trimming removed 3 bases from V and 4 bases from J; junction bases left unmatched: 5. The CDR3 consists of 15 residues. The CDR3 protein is CASSGGLVGTGELFF. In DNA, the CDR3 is TGTGCCAGCAGCGGGGGACTAGTGGGCACCGGGGAGCTGTTTTTT.

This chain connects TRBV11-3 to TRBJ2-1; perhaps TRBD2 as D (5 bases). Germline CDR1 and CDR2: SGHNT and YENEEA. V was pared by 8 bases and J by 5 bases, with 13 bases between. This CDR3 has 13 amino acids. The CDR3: CASSGSHNNEQFF. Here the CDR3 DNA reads TGTGCCAGCTCGGGGAGCCACAACAATGAGCAGTTCTTC.